Listed here are 8 T cell receptor beta chains from one sample, sequenced in a study of T cell repertoires in cytomegalovirus infection. TCRdb used MiXCR to reprocess the reads, holding one entry per CDR3 protein. Of approximately 76,000 distinct CDR3 sequences listed, roughly 3.6% are singletons. Sequencing used PBMCs. The origin of the receptors is a human donor in good health (CMV status not recorded). Some clones in this sample may be carry-over from other donors' samples.

This clonotype was observed at least ten times. CDR3 sequence: CASSQERRTVYEQYF. For the CDR3, the DNA is TGTGCCAGCAGCCAAGAAAGGAGGACAGTCTACGAGCAGTACTTC. The chain uses TRBV3-1 and TRBJ2-7; D perhaps matches TRBD1 (6 bases). Deletions cut 0 bases from V and 3 bases from J, with 12 bases between. Germline CDR1 reads LGHDT; CDR2 reads YNNKEL (reference sequence). The length of the CDR3 is 15 residues.

There are many counts of this clonotype. The CDR3 bases are TGTGCCAGCAGCCATTCAGACAGGGGTTACACTGAAGCTTTCTTT. Amino acids: CASSHSDRGYTEAFF. V and J are TRBV7-9 and TRBJ1-1; 8 positions match TRBD1. The CDR3 has 15 amino acids. The V and J ends lost 5 bases and 3 bases, in that order; junction bases with no gene match: 8. Germline-derived CDR1 and CDR2 are SEHNR and FQNEAQ (reference sequence).

This clonotype has a count of ten or more. The chain has TRBV3-1 and TRBJ2-3; 8 bases map to TRBD2. Germline trimming cut 8 bases from V and 3 bases from J; bases unmatched to any gene: 10. The CDR3 totals 15 residues. Germline assignment: CDR1 LGHDT and CDR2 YNNKEL (reference sequence). Written as DNA, the CDR3 is TGTGCCAGCGGATCTGGACTAGCAGAAACAGATACGCAGTATTTT. It yields the protein CASGSGLAETDTQYF.

Ten or more counts support this clonotype. The chain has TRBV7-6 and TRBJ2-1, with D perhaps TRBD1 (5 bases). CDR1 is SGHVS, CDR2 FNYEAQ, per germline. This CDR3 comprises 12 residues. The V and J ends lost 3 bases and 10 bases respectively, with 10 bases between them. CDR3 nucleotides: TGTGCCAGCAGCTTTCAGGGCAAGGAGCAGTTCTTC. Its protein is CASSFQGKEQFF.

This clonotype occurred many times. J is TRBJ1-1 and V is TRBV11-2, with 7 bases identical to TRBD1. The CDR3 length is 12 residues. Germline V gene sequence: CDR1 SGHAT, CDR2 FQNNGV. After removal of 3 bases from V and 12 bases from J, the junction contained 7 bases not matched to a gene. CDR3 region: CASSFRQGSPFF. CDR3 DNA sequence: TGTGCCAGCAGCTTTAGACAGGGTAGTCCTTTCTTT. The entire variable domain, with the rest obtained from reference TRBV11-2 and TRBJ1-1, is as follows: EAGVAQSPRYKIIEKRQSVAFWCNPISGHATLYWYQQILGQGPKLLIQFQNNGVVDDSQLPKDRFSAERLKGVDSTLKIQPAKLEDSAVYLCASSFRQGSPFFGQGTRLTVV.

This clonotype appeared many times. DNA for the CDR3: TGTGCCAGCAGCTTTCGGACTAGCGGGGTTGGCGCTGGGGCCAACGTCCTGACTTTC. Translating it yields CASSFRTSGVGAGANVLTF. The genes are TRBV7-2 and TRBJ2-6; TRBD2 matches 12 bases. The germline gives CDR1 SGHTA, CDR2 FQGNSA. CDR3 length: 19 residues. Trimming removed 3 bases from V and 2 bases from J; junction bases left unmatched: 8.

This clonotype was picked up many times. The gene calls are TRBV28 and TRBJ1-6; the match to TRBD1 covers 7 bases. The CDR3 consists of 17 residues. Germline V gene sequence: CDR1 MDHEN, CDR2 SYDVKM. Germline trimming cut 5 bases from V and 9 bases from J; bases unmatched to any gene: 16. This CDR3 is CASSPGTAYHSISPLHF. In DNA form, the CDR3 reads TGTGCCAGCAGTCCCGGGACAGCTTACCACTCTATTTCACCCCTCCACTTT.

This clonotype has ten or more counts. The chain carries TRBV2 and TRBJ2-7, with TRBD1 identical over 8 bases. The CDR3 spans 13 residues. V trimming: 8 bases; J trimming: 5 bases; junction bases outside the gene matches: 8. Germline loops: CDR1 SNHLY, CDR2 FYNNEI. DNA for the CDR3: TGTGCCAGCCGATGGACAGGGCCCAACGAGCAGTACTTC. It translates to CASRWTGPNEQYF.